This TCR beta chain was observed in a study of shared clonotypes between healthy human individuals (TCRdb year 2020). Background on the whole study: The cohort comprised a couple of women and a few men aged 18 to 49 years. For each donor, three plates each were used for CD4 naive and CD4 memory, two plates were used for CD8 naive, and one plate was used for CD8 memory. To estimate repertoire size and how much clonotypes are shared between individuals, the study performed deep sequencing of blood TCR repertoires from five healthy adults. Different laboratories and diverse techniques were used to prepare libraries and sequence TCR repertoires, to increase sequencing depth and limit assay-specific biases. Leukapheresis yielded between about 0.85 and 9 billion PBMCs per donor. Study-level results and caveats: Larger estimated clonotype richness was generally found for naive subsets than for memory subsets. The genetic and exposure-history diversity represented was limited by the small number of donors. Incomplete sequencing was indicated by rarefaction of sorted-subset datasets, despite the large sequencing depth. Roughly 5.2% of naive CD4, approximately 3.7% of naive CD8, around 2.3% of memory CD4, and approximately 0.39% of memory CD8 clonotypes were shared across several donors. Pairwise subsampling indicated that sequencing depth was expected to affect the degree of clonotype sharing among donors. Sampling was restricted to blood, and TCR repertoires in tissues likely differ from the TCR repertoires found in blood. Compared with non-shared clonotypes, the clonotypes found in all four sorted-subset donors had higher generation probabilities.

TCR CDR3 regions were amplified from genomic DNA by multiplex PCR using the deep immunoSEQ assay. Genomic DNA extracted from each cell subset was distributed evenly over all wells of several immunoSEQ 96-well plates, and each plate served as one replicate. For sorted subsets, about 200 ng genomic DNA, equal to tens of thousands of T cell genomes, was loaded into each replicate PCR. Purified libraries were quantified with a Qubit 3.0 fluorometer, sized on a Bioanalyzer 2100, and re-quantified with the KAPA Library Quantification kit. A separate single-read 150-cycle Illumina NextSeq 550 flow cell was used to sequence each immunoSEQ 96-well plate. The paper's processing steps were these. The immunoSEQ output contained only junctional sequences without quality scores, so filtering could not match that applied to full-length reads. Sequences were annotated with PyIR, a Python wrapper for IgBLAST v1.9, using IMGT germline references to assign V/J genes and CDR3. Reads with weak V/J assignments (E-value above 1e-6), missing CDR3, stop codons, out-of-frame junctions, or ambiguous translated residues were removed. V3J clonotypes were defined as sequences sharing an identical inferred V gene, J gene, and CDR3 amino acid sequence. The percentage overlap between two repertoires was calculated by dividing the number of shared unique clonotypes by the size of the smaller repertoire. RTK rarefaction, the Chao1 estimator, and Recon v2.1 estimates of unobserved clonotypes were used to assess repertoire richness. Generation probabilities were computed with OLGA for all TCRbeta clonotypes obtained by the gDNA method from several donors. The table was pulled from immuneACCESS by TCRdb, which kept in-frame rearrangements only. Such tables lose some clones; where checked, under half of the loss comes from unresolved V genes, and the rest has no known cause. D and trimming were read from the DNA, whereas the V and J calls and clone size are those reported in that table. Here the sample has 2 million to 2.5 million clones; more than 80% occur a single time. The ten most abundant clones make up 0.39% of the sample.

The donors were healthy, HIV-negative adults who had no recently reported acute infections or vaccinations. Every donor was a Caucasian adult residing in Nashville, Tennessee, USA. CD4+ T cells were enriched by magnetic negative selection; naive cells were then positively selected on CD45RA, and the negative fraction formed the memory subset. Blood was collected by leukapheresis, and PBMCs were isolated by Ficoll-Histopaque density gradient centrifugation and then cryopreserved in liquid nitrogen vapor phase. Analytical flow cytometry was used to check the purity and quantity of each magnetically sorted T cell population. From each sorted fraction, genomic DNA was isolated and quantified by UV absorbance on a Nanodrop 2000c. In the case of this clone: Its antigen target is currently unknown. No qualities accompany the bases; no much larger clone lies one base away.

Its CDR3 holds 14 amino acids, cysteine through phenylalanine. Only the CDR3 part of the read is kept: 42 bases, read in frame from the first base. The germline V gene encodes CDR1 SGHRS and CDR2 YFSETQ. Trimming at the junction amounts to 3 bases on V and 0 bases on J, and the germline ends lie 8 bases apart. Sequences were obtained from naive CD4+ T cells from PBMCs. This sample's cell subset or site label indicates: CD45RA+ positively selected. This sequence originates from a man aged 18 to 35 in good health. Some clones in this sample may be carry-over from other donors' samples. The chain is made from TRBV5-1 and TRBJ2-3; the D segment could be TRBD2, given 5 matching bases. CDR3 loop: CASSYSASTDTQYF. At the DNA level, the sequence is TGCGCCAGCAGCTATAGCGCTAGCACAGATACGCAGTATTTT.